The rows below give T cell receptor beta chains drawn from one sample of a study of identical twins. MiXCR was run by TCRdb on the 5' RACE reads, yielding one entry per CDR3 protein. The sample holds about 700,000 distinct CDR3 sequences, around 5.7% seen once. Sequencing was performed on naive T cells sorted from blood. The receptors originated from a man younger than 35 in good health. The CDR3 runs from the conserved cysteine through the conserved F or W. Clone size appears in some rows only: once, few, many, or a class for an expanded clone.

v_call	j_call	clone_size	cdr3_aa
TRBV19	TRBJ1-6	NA	CASKTGTGSSPLHF
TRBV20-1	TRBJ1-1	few	CSARWVGGADAFF
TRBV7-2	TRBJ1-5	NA	CASSAGQAREPQHF
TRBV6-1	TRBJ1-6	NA	CASIKDSSYNSPLHF
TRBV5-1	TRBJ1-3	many	CASSIGPGQLWGSGNTIYF
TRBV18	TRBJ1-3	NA	CASSPPRGQGPGNTIYF
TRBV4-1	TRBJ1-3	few	CASSDTATRGNTIYF
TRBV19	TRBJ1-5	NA	CASPTSYNQPQHF
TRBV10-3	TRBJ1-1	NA	CAISFQGGRYYTEAFF
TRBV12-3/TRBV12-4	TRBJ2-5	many	CASSLVPPPRETQYF
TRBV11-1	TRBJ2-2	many	CASSFGVTSGRSTGELFF
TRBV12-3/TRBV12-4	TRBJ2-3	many	CASSRGTGFTDTQYF
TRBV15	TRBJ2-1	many	CATSTSREQFF
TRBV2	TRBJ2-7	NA	CASGGDPSYEQYF
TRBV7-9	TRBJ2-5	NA	CATYGVQETQYF
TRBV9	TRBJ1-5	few	CASSGGTGNQPQHF
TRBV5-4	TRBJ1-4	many	CASSRRVDNEKLFF
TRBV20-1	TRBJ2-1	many	CSAPITPSGRVNEQFF
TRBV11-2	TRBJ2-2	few	CASTLLANTGELFF
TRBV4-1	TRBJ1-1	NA	CASSQLGSTHTEAFF
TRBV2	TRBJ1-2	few	CASRAAVQGLYYGYTF
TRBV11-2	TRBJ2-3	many	CASSLGDRLASIVTDTQYF
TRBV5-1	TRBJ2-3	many	CASKLGSDTQYF
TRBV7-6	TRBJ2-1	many	CASRAGASEINNEQFF
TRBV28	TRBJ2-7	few	CASRPARDRVNEQYF
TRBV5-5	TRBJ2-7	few	CASIRGGAEYEQYF
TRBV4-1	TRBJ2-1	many	CASSQEGGYSYNEQFF
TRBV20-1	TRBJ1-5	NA	CSARPRTGVNQPQHF
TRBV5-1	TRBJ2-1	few	CASSPQAGGPANEQFF
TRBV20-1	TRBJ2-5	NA	CSARDASVFGETQYF
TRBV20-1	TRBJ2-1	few	CSVTKGIDEQFF
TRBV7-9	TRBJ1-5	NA	CASTLAGLHQPQHF
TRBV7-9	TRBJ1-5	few	CASSAGDQPQHF
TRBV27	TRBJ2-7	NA	CASGLPPYEQYF
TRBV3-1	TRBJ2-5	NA	CASSRGGAGDQETQYF
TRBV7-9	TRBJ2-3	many	CASSSSPGQGRDTQYF
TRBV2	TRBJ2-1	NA	CASSAQTGTKQFF
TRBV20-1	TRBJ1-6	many	CSAIWPEGASSYNSPLHF
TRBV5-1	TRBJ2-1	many	CASSLDRDFYNEQFF
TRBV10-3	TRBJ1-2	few	CAISESGLQPLYGYTF
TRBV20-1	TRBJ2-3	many	CSANIAGVSDTQYF
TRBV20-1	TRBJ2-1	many	CSARGILAGGLDEQFF
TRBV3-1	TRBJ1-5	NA	CASSQYPNQPQHF
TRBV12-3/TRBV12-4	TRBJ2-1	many	CASSLGAGDINEQFF
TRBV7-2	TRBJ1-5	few	CASSLNRLWGQPQHF
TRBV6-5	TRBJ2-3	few	CASSYGRDTHTQYF
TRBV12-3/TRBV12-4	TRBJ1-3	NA	CASSLSQASGNTIYF
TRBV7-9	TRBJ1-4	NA	CASSLLGDFDEKLFF
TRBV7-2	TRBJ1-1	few	CASRSLGGTEAFF
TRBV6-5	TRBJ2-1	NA	CASSYDGGWFF